These 27 T cell receptor beta chains share one sample of origin, sequenced in a study of early T cells in non-severe SARS-CoV-2 infection (dated by TCRdb to about 2021). The receptor library was made with 5' RACE. The sample was run on a NextSeq 500. TCRdb redid the processing of the public reads, applying fastp at Q25 and MiXCR, and retained in-frame beta chains. Every CDR3 protein is listed once, alongside the most common genes and DNA of its rows. The sample data list tens of thousands of distinct CDR3 sequences, and approximately 8% of these were observed just once. More than 3% of the sample lies in the top ten. The source material was whole blood. These receptors were obtained from an adult who was a healthcare worker with PCR-confirmed SARS-CoV-2 infection or an uninfected control (not recorded which).

This clonotype was recorded a few times. The V call is TRBV21-1, the J call TRBJ2-7. TRBV21-1 is a pseudogene segment. The CDR3 extends over 13 amino acids. The DNA for the CDR3 is TGTGCCTCCCAGGCGGATCACCCATACGAGCAGTACTTC. Its protein product is CASQADHPYEQYF.

In its sample, this clonotype was seen many times. The V and J genes are TRBV4-2 and TRBJ2-7, with D unresolved. Germline V gives CDR1 LGHNA, CDR2 YNFKEQ. This CDR3 region has 11 residues. V lost 4 bases and J 7 bases, leaving 8 bases between the germline ends. The CDR3 region has the DNA TGTGCCAGCAGCCCAGGTGGGGAGCAGTACTTC. Protein: CASSPGGEQYF.

The chain carries TRBV7-6 and TRBJ2-1; 9 nucleotides agree with TRBD2. The CDR3 extends over 17 amino acids. Trimming took 4 bases from V and 0 from J; bases not matched to a gene: 7. The germline CDR1 and CDR2 sequences are SGHVS and FNYEAQ. CDR3 amino acids: CASSSGSSGSSYNEQFF. Written as DNA, the CDR3 is TGTGCCAGCAGCTCCGGTAGTAGCGGGAGCTCCTACAATGAGCAGTTCTTC. Looking up the rest from reference TRBV7-6 and TRBJ2-1 gives the full variable domain: GAGVSQSPRYKVTKRGQDVALRCDPISGHVSLYWYRQALGQGPEFLTYFNYEAQQDKSGLPNDRFSAERPEGSISTLTIQRTEQRDSAMYRCASSSGSSGSSYNEQFFGPGTRLTVL.

This clonotype has a handful of counts. This chain joins TRBV18 and TRBJ2-6; a possible D gene is TRBD2 (5 bases). CDR1 and CDR2 from the germline V gene are KGHSH and LQKENI. Trimming removed 2 bases at V and 0 bases at J, with 14 bases between. CDR3 length: 18 amino acids. CDR3 in amino acids: CASSPRASMASGANVLTF. CDR3 DNA: TGTGCCAGCTCACCAAGGGCTAGCATGGCCTCTGGGGCCAACGTCCTGACTTTC.

In its sample, this clonotype was seen a few times. The rearrangement links TRBV25-1 to TRBJ1-6, with D possibly TRBD1 on 5 matching bases. The CDR3 sequence is 15 residues long. Germline values: CDR1 MGHDK, CDR2 SYGVNS. V was pared by 3 bases and J by 9 bases, with 15 bases between. The CDR3, as DNA: TGTGCCAGCAGTGACCTGGGAGGCCAGGGTTCACCCCTCCACTTT. Translation: CASSDLGGQGSPLHF.

This clonotype was detected a few times. The rearrangement links TRBV27 to TRBJ2-7, with 10 bases identical to TRBD2. Trimming cost V 6 bases and J 6 bases; bases outside gene matches: 5. The CDR3 contains 13 residues. Germline loops: CDR1 MNHEY, CDR2 SMNVEV (reference sequence). The chain's CDR3 is CASSAKREGEQYF. CDR3 sequence (DNA): TGTGCCAGCAGCGCCAAGCGGGAGGGCGAGCAGTACTTC.

Here the CDR3 DNA reads TGCGCCAGCAGCCAAGCTCCAGGAAACAATGAGCAGTTCTTC. This translates into CASSQAPGNNEQFF. The rearrangement uses TRBV4-1 and TRBJ2-1, with D uncertain. Germline loops: CDR1 MGHRA, CDR2 YSYEKL. V lost 1 base and J lost 5, with 9 bases in between. The CDR3 is made up of 14 amino acids.

This clonotype has only a few counts. This sequence joins TRBV20-1 and TRBJ2-3; D is perhaps TRBD2 (6 bases). Germline CDR1 reads DFQATT; CDR2 reads SNEGSKA (reference sequence). This CDR3 is 15 amino acids long. Trimming took off 3 bases at V and 2 bases at J, with 15 bases between the two ends. The CDR3 region is CSASLVAEFTDTQYF. CDR3 bases: TGCAGTGCTAGTTTAGTAGCGGAGTTCACAGATACGCAGTATTTT.

As to this clonotype: A clone one base away is much larger, so this may be a read error. The chain is built from TRBV18 and TRBJ2-7, with 7 nucleotides matching TRBD2. The CDR3 is made up of 14 amino acids. Germline loops: CDR1 KGHSH, CDR2 LQKENI. The CDR3 spells CVSSPLTSSHEQYF. For the CDR3, the DNA is TGTGTCAGCTCTCCCCTGACTAGCAGCCACGAGCAGTACTTC.

In this sample, this clonotype turned up a few times. The J gene is TRBJ2-7, the V gene TRBV18; D may be TRBD1 (5 bases). This CDR3 comprises 15 residues. In germline, CDR1 is KGHSH, CDR2 LQKENI. V was trimmed by 3 bases and J by 0 bases, leaving 12 bases between them. The CDR3 protein is CASSPTLDNSYEQYF. CDR3 nucleotides: TGTGCCAGCTCACCTACTCTGGACAACTCCTACGAGCAGTACTTC.

This clonotype was seen a few times. V gene TRBV3-1 combines with J gene TRBJ2-2; TRBD1 matches at 11 bases. The germline CDR1 and CDR2 sequences are LGHDT and YNNKEL (reference sequence). The CDR3 is 16 amino acids. J gave up 6 bases and V 4 bases, and 7 bases lay outside the gene matches. The CDR3 DNA reads as TGTGCCAGCAGCCTCTACCGGGACAGGGGGTCCGGGGAGCTGTTTTTT. Protein product: CASSLYRDRGSGELFF.

The V gene is TRBV27, the J gene TRBJ2-3; D perhaps matches TRBD1 (6 bases). The CDR3 runs 14 residues. The V gene's germline CDR1 is MNHEY and CDR2 SMNVEV (reference sequence). V was clipped by 6 bases and J by 7 bases, with 17 bases between them. The DNA for the CDR3 is TGTGCCAGCAGAGAGGTAAAGGGGGTGTATACGCAGTATTTT. It yields the protein CASREVKGVYTQYF.

This clonotype was seen ten or more times. The CDR3 DNA is TGTGCCAGCAGTCCCACCCCAGCGGGAGTATACAATGAGCAGTTCTTC. Translated: CASSPTPAGVYNEQFF. The V call is TRBV12-3 or TRBV12-4, the J call TRBJ2-1; 8 nucleotides line up with TRBD2. The CDR3 contains 16 residues. V shed 5 bases and J 4 bases; nucleotides not matched to a gene: 10.

This clonotype was picked up many times. CDR3 sequence reads: CASSPRRRYSYNEQFF. As DNA, the CDR3 is TGTGCCAGCAGCCCAAGGAGGCGGTACTCCTACAATGAGCAGTTCTTC. This rearrangement joins TRBV7-2 to TRBJ2-1; TRBD2 might be the D (5 bases). The CDR3 is 16 residues long. The V end was cut by 5 bases, the J end by 0 bases, with 14 bases between. Germline V lookup: CDR1 SGHTA, CDR2 FQGNSA. The full variable domain, with the rest looked up from reference TRBV7-2 and TRBJ2-1, is GAGVSQSPSNKVTEKGKDVELRCDPISGHTALYWYRQSLGQGLEFLIYFQGNSAPDKSGLPSDRFSAERTGGSVSTLTIQRTQQEDSAVYLCASSPRRRYSYNEQFFGPGTRLTVL.

This clonotype was observed a handful of times. The chain recombines TRBV29-1 with TRBJ2-3; a weak D match, TRBD1 (5 bases). CDR3 length equals 12 residues. Trimming removed 5 bases from V and 4 bases from J, with 10 bases in between. Germline loops: CDR1 SQVTM, CDR2 ANQGSEA. The CDR3: CSVTRAPDTQYF. CDR3 bases: TGCAGCGTTACCAGGGCCCCAGATACGCAGTATTTT.

This clonotype turned up a few times. One end of the junction is discordant with germline, which a read error may explain. This chain uses TRBV5-1 with TRBJ1-2; D uncertain. Germline CDR1 SGHRS, CDR2 YFSETQ. The CDR3 length is 12 residues. This chain's CDR3 is CASSLGVYDYTF. As DNA, the CDR3 is TGCGCCAGCAGCCTGGGTGTCTATGACTACACCTTC.

At least ten counts were recorded for this clonotype. V gene TRBV18 combines with J gene TRBJ1-1; possibly TRBD1 for D (5 bases). The CDR3 extends over 14 amino acids. CDR1 is KGHSH and CDR2 is LQKENI in the germline V gene. V was trimmed by 3 bases and J by 5 bases, leaving 13 bases between them. CDR3 coding DNA: TGTGCCAGCTCACCCCGGGACCTAGGGACTGAAGCTTTCTTT. Translating gives CASSPRDLGTEAFF.

This clonotype was observed at least ten times. The chain has TRBV2 and TRBJ1-6; the D gene is possibly TRBD1 (5 bases). CDR1 and CDR2 from the germline V gene are SNHLY and FYNNEI. The CDR3 spans 15 residues. Between the trimmed V and J ends, which lost 6 bases and 6 bases, there was a span of 15 bases. The CDR3 region has the DNA TGTGCCAGCAGGGGGACCCGGGCCGGTAATTCACCCCTCCACTTT. Its protein is CASRGTRAGNSPLHF.

This clonotype came up a few times. The gene calls are TRBV19 and TRBJ2-1, with 11 bases aligning to TRBD2. Trimming took 5 bases from V and 4 from J; bases not matched to a gene: 4. The CDR3 is 15 residues long. Germline CDR1 and CDR2: LNHDA and SQIVND (reference sequence). The CDR3 spells CASSGTSGLYNEQFF. In DNA form, the CDR3 reads TGTGCCAGTAGTGGGACTAGCGGCCTATACAATGAGCAGTTCTTC.

This clonotype was seen at least ten times. The chain has TRBV4-1 and TRBJ2-1; D unclear. The V and J ends lost 3 bases and 6 bases respectively, with 12 bases between them. The length of the CDR3 is 14 residues. Germline CDR1 and CDR2: MGHRA and YSYEKL. CDR3 amino acids: CASSQGVVSNEQFF. The CDR3 coding sequence is TGCGCCAGCAGCCAGGGTGTGGTTAGCAATGAGCAGTTCTTC.

The V gene is TRBV30, the J gene TRBJ2-1; D possibly corresponds to TRBD1 (5 bases). Trimming took off 1 base at V and 6 bases at J, with 7 bases between the two ends. The germline CDR1 and CDR2 sequences are GTSNPN and SVGIG (reference sequence). The CDR3 contains 12 residues. CDR3 protein: CAWSGTPNEQFF. The CDR3 region has the DNA TGTGCCTGGAGTGGGACACCCAATGAGCAGTTCTTC. Based on the CDR3 plus reference TRBV30 and TRBJ2-1, the full variable domain is SQTIHQWPATLVQPVGSPLSLECTVEGTSNPNLYWYRQAAGRGLQLLFYSVGIGQISSEVPQNLSASRPQDRQFILSSKKLLLSDSGFYLCAWSGTPNEQFFGPGTRLTVL.

This clonotype was recorded at least ten times. The V call is TRBV11-1, the J call TRBJ2-1, with D possibly being TRBD1 or TRBD2 (5 bases each). The CDR3 has 15 amino acids. Germline V gene data show CDR1 as SGHAT and CDR2 as FQDESV (reference sequence). The V end lost 0 bases, the J end lost 6 bases, and 12 bases lay between the germline ends. Here the CDR3 DNA reads TGTGCCAGCAGCTTAGCGGGGCAGAGGGGCAATGAGCAGTTCTTC. It specifies CASSLAGQRGNEQFF. Variable domain in full (rest from reference TRBV11-1 and TRBJ2-1): EAEVAQSPRYKITEKSQAVAFWCDPISGHATLYWYRQILGQGPELLVQFQDESVVDDSQLPKDRFSAERLKGVDSTLKIQPAELGDSAMYLCASSLAGQRGNEQFFGPGTRLTVL.

V and J are TRBV5-1 and TRBJ2-1; the D gene is possibly TRBD1 (5 bases). In germline, CDR1 is SGHRS, CDR2 YFSETQ. The V end was cut by 0 bases, the J end by 10 bases, with 14 bases between. The CDR3 length is 14 residues. The CDR3 reads CASSLGGREKEQFF. CDR3 nucleotide sequence: TGCGCCAGCAGCTTGGGTGGCAGGGAAAAGGAGCAGTTCTTC. Full variable domain (outside the CDR3, taken from reference TRBV5-1 and TRBJ2-1): KAGVTQTPRYLIKTRGQQVTLSCSPISGHRSVSWYQQTPGQGLQFLFEYFSETQRNKGNFPGRFSGRQFSNSRSEMNVSTLELGDSALYLCASSLGGREKEQFFGPGTRLTVL.

This clonotype was seen repeatedly, ten times or more. The rearrangement joins TRBV6-6 to TRBJ2-3; D is possibly TRBD1 (5 bases). Germline V gives CDR1 MNHNY, CDR2 SVGAGI (reference sequence). With 7 bases removed from V and 0 bases from J, the gap between germline ends came to 11 bases. The CDR3 is 14 residues long. CDR3 DNA sequence: TGTGCCAGCAAGCACAGGCTTAGCACAGATACGCAGTATTTT. Translation gives CASKHRLSTDTQYF.

This clonotype showed up many times. This sequence joins TRBV5-4 and TRBJ2-5; TRBD1 matches 7 bases. Germline CDR1 and CDR2: SGHNT and YYREEE (reference sequence). This CDR3 is built from 15 residues. The junction had 7 bases not matched to a gene; V was cut back by 0 bases and J by 5 bases. The CDR3, as DNA: TGTGCCAGCAGCTTGGAGAGGGGGCAGTTGGAGACCCAGTACTTC. It is translated as CASSLERGQLETQYF.

The chain employs TRBV28 and TRBJ1-1; 7 bases line up with TRBD1. The CDR3 covers 16 residues. The junction had 9 bases not matched to a gene; V was cut back by 2 bases and J by 3 bases. The germline gives CDR1 MDHEN, CDR2 SYDVKM. The CDR3 DNA reads as TGTGCCAGCAGTTTACGAGGGGGCGGTAGGTACACTGAAGCTTTCTTT. Translation: CASSLRGGGRYTEAFF.

This clonotype was counted many times. V usage is TRBV28 and J usage is TRBJ2-6; D perhaps matches TRBD1 (6 bases). CDR3 length: 16 residues. In germline, CDR1 is MDHEN, CDR2 SYDVKM. Trimming removed 11 bases from V and 0 bases from J, with 17 bases in between. CDR3 loop: CACQDRIYSGANVLTF. Here the CDR3 DNA reads TGTGCCTGCCAGGACAGAATTTACTCTGGGGCCAACGTCCTGACTTTC.